The present entry profiles one TCR beta chain with its context. As yet, its antigen is unknown. The data were taken from a study of vaccination and CD4 T cells after COVID-19. Study-wide results and caveats: Within convalescent individuals, 304 out of 307 vaccine-specific clones proved to be spike mono-reactive. In convalescent patients, a median approximately 86% of post-vaccine SARS-CoV-2-reactive clones appeared only after vaccination.

Cultured CD4+ T cell DNA was sequenced using the Oncomine TCR Beta short-read assay. MiXCR, run by TCRdb on the PCR reads, gives a single entry per CDR3 protein. The sample lists 13,000 to 15,000 distinct CDR3 sequences; around 38% were seen once. Treatment in this sample: approximately nine-day PBMC culture with coronavirus spike peptide pools or control peptides (ViraFEST assay). Under the ViraFEST approach, antigen-specific T cells were expanded with peptide pools and TCRs subsequently sequenced. Dates of PCR positivity, March to December 2020, preceded the US Alpha, Beta and Delta variants. Germline CDR1 and CDR2: LNHDA and SQIVND (reference sequence). CDR3 length: 16 residues. V was cut by 6 bases and J by 0 bases, with 15 bases left in between.

The source is a human donor who had recovered from COVID-19. Sequenced sample: CD4+ T cells from blood, cultured in vitro. V usage is TRBV19 and J usage is TRBJ1-3; D not certain. CDR3: CASSRRAYTSGNTIYF. In DNA, the CDR3 is TGTGCCAGTAGCAGAAGAGCATACACCTCTGGAAACACCATATATTTT.